These 9 T cell receptor beta chains were all obtained from the same sample, sequenced in a study of tumor-infiltrating lymphocytes in primary liver carcinoma. The study co-extracted DNA and RNA from 20-30 mg of unsorted bulk tissue. Total RNA amounting to around 530 ng was the source from which TCR beta cDNA was made with a constant-region primer. For TCR beta, libraries were produced by three nested multiplex PCR rounds using slightly modified ARM-PCR. The opening two PCR rounds, around 10 cycles each, paired TRBV1-TRBV30 forward primers with a C-beta reverse primer. Via MiXCR, TCRdb re-called the multiplex PCR reads, giving one row per CDR3 protein. The data hold around 79,000 distinct CDR3 sequences, with around 66% observed a single time. The sample taken for sequencing was tumor-adjacent normal liver tissue. The receptors stem from a man aged 35 to 55 with primary liver carcinoma and hepatitis B virus infection.

J is TRBJ2-7 and V is TRBV4-2, with 9 bases aligning to TRBD2. J was trimmed by 0 bases and V by 4 bases; bases with no gene match: 4. The CDR3 consists of 15 residues. CDR1 LGHNA and CDR2 YNFKEQ come from the germline V gene. CDR3 nucleotide sequence: TGTGCCAGCAGCCGGCCTAGCGGGAACTCCTACGAGCAGTACTTC. The encoded protein is CASSRPSGNSYEQYF.

Turning to this clonotype: One end of the junction does not line up with germline, which may come from a read error. The gene calls are TRBV5-1 and TRBJ1-1; D call uncertain. From germline, CDR1 is SGHRS and CDR2 YFSETQ. The CDR3 extends over 16 amino acids. The CDR3 DNA follows: TGCGCCAGCAGCCCCACCCCATTTGGGTCGAACACTCAAGCTTTCTTT. Amino acid sequence: CASSPTPFGSNTQAFF.

Regarding this clonotype: The germline gene is not matched at one end of the junction; a read error may be the cause. The chain employs TRBV6-1 and TRBJ2-2; tentatively, D is TRBD1 (6 bases). Germline V gives CDR1 MNHNS, CDR2 SASEGT. There are 14 residues in the CDR3. The CDR3 DNA is TGTGCCAGCAGTGGGAGGACAGACACCAGGGAGCCGTTTTTT. Translating it yields CASSGRTDTREPFF.

Turning to this clonotype: A read error may produce the germline difference seen at one junction end. V usage is TRBV6-2 or TRBV6-3 and J usage is TRBJ2-5; D is unclear. CDR3 length: 13 residues. The germline V gene has CDR1 MNHEY and CDR2 SVGEGT. CDR3 loop: CASSPEARETQYF. CDR3 nucleotide sequence: TGTGCCAGCAGCCCCGAGGCACGAGAGACCCAGTATTTC.

V and J are TRBV7-3 and TRBJ2-3; 7 nucleotides match TRBD1. This CDR3 comprises 14 residues. Germline V gene data show CDR1 as SGHTA and CDR2 as FQGTGA. V trimming: 2 bases; J trimming: 1 base; junction bases outside the gene matches: 0. In DNA, the CDR3 is TGTGCCAGCAGCTTAGGGACAGGCACAGATACGCAGTATTTT. Its translation is CASSLGTGTDTQYF.

This clonotype occurred many times. V usage is TRBV29-1 and J usage is TRBJ2-7; D remains unclear. V was cut by 0 bases and J by 7 bases, with 4 bases left in between. Germline assignment: CDR1 SQVTM and CDR2 ANQGSEA. The CDR3 length is 10 residues. In DNA form, the CDR3 reads TGCAGCGTTGAAGAGGGAGAGCAGTACTTC. Amino acids: CSVEEGEQYF.

This clonotype was found a few times. The chain is built from TRBV7-9 and TRBJ2-5, with TRBD2 as a possible D gene (6 bases). From germline, CDR1 is SEHNR and CDR2 FQNEAQ (reference sequence). The length of the CDR3 is 12 residues. V was cut by 10 bases and J by 7 bases, with 16 bases left in between. CDR3 sequence reads: CAIQGLKGTQYF. DNA of the CDR3: TGTGCCATTCAGGGACTCAAAGGGACCCAGTACTTC. The full variable domain, with the rest looked up from reference TRBV7-9 and TRBJ2-5, is DTGVSQNPRHKITKRGQNVTFRCDPISEHNRLYWYRQTLGQGPEFLTYFQNEAQLEKSRLLSDRFSAERPKGSFSTLEIQRTEQGDSAMYLCAIQGLKGTQYFGPGTRLLVL.

The chain recombines TRBV21-1 with TRBJ2-4. TRBV21-1 is a pseudogene segment. CDR3 length: 16 residues. The CDR3 protein is CASSQSVHDIRNIQYF. CDR3 DNA: TGTGCCAGCAGCCAAAGCGTGCATGATATCCGAAACATTCAGTACTTC.

This clonotype was picked up a small number of times. The rearrangement uses TRBV19 and TRBJ2-2; possible D gene TRBD1, 6 bases. V gave up 6 bases and J gave up 4 bases, with 12 bases separating them. Germline V gene sequence: CDR1 LNHDA, CDR2 SQIVND (reference sequence). CDR3 length equals 14 residues. In nucleotides, the CDR3 is TGTGCCAGTAGGCCCGTAGGGGGCACCGGGGAGCTGTTTTTT. Translation: CASRPVGGTGELFF.